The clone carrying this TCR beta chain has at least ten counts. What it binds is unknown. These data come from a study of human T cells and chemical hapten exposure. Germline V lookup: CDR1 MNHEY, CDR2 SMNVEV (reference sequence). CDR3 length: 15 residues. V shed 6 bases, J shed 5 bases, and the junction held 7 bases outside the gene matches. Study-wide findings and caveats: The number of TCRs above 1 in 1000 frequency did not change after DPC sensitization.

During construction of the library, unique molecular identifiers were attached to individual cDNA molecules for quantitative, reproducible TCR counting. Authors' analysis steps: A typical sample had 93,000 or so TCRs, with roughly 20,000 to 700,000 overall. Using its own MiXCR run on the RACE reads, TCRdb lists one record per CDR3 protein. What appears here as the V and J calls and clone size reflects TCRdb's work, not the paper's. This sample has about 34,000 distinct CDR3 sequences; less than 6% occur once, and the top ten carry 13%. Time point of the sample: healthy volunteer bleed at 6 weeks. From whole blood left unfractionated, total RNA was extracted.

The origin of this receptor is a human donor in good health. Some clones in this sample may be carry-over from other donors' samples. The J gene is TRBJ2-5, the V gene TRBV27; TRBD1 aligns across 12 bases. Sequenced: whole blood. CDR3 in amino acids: CASSYGTGGLETQYF. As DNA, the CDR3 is TGTGCCAGCAGCTATGGGACAGGGGGCTTGGAGACCCAGTACTTC.